These 27 T cell receptor beta chains share one sample of origin, sequenced in a study of molecular identifiers for immune sequencing clone quantification. MiXCR was run by TCRdb on the PCR reads, yielding one entry per CDR3 protein. Among hundreds of thousands of distinct CDR3 sequences listed, 25% were seen once. The sequenced sample consisted of naive CD8+ T cells from blood, with Jurkat cell RNA spiked in. Subset of the sample: FACS-sorted CD8+CD4-CCR7+CD45RA+ naive T cells. Source of these receptors: a human donor in good health. Some libraries in this study had Jurkat cell RNA spiked in.

The chain uses TRBV6-1 and TRBJ2-7, with D possibly being TRBD2 (6 bases). CDR3 length: 14 residues. Trimming cost V 1 base and J 4 bases, with 11 bases left between them. CDR1 and CDR2 (germline): MNHNS, SASEGT. Here the CDR3 DNA reads TGTGCCAGCAGTGAAGTGGGACTTAGGTACGAGCAGTACTTC. It specifies CASSEVGLRYEQYF.

The chain employs TRBV12-3 or TRBV12-4 and TRBJ2-2; D is perhaps TRBD1 or TRBD2 (5 bases each). There are 15 residues in the CDR3. V lost 6 bases, J lost 0 bases, and 11 bases lay in between. The CDR3 coding sequence is TGTGCCAGCAGCTTGGGACGGGCGAACACCGGGGAGCTGTTTTTT. It yields the protein CASSLGRANTGELFF.

This clonotype appeared many times. This chain joins TRBV27 and TRBJ2-3; D unclear. The CDR3 is 14 residues long. V lost 7 bases and J lost 1, with 12 bases in between. CDR1 and CDR2 from the germline V gene are MNHEY and SMNVEV (reference sequence). The CDR3 is CASTPLGGTDTQYF. The CDR3 DNA reads as TGTGCCAGCACCCCCCTCGGAGGCACAGATACGCAGTATTTT.

V and J are TRBV20-1 and TRBJ1-5, with D unresolved. CDR3 length: 16 residues. CDR1 DFQATT and CDR2 SNEGSKA come from the germline V gene (reference sequence). V dropped 0 bases and J dropped 2 bases, with 14 bases sitting between them. The CDR3 sequence: CSARDRGSLGNQPQHF. CDR3 in DNA: TGCAGTGCTAGAGATCGGGGATCATTAGGCAATCAGCCCCAGCATTTT.

On this clonotype itself: One base away lies a much larger clone, so this may be a sequencing read error. The chain recombines TRBV4-3 with TRBJ1-3; D unresolved. Trimming removed 1 base at V and 0 bases at J, with 7 bases between. Germline CDR1 reads LGHNA; CDR2 reads YSLEER. The CDR3 length is 15 residues. CDR3 loop: CASSQGWSSGNTIYF. In DNA form, the CDR3 reads TGCGCCAGCAGCCAAGGTTGGAGCTCTGGAAACACCATATATTTT.

This chain connects TRBV10-2 to TRBJ2-5, with D tentatively TRBD2 (6 bases). Germline V CDR1 and CDR2: WSHSY, SAAADI. The CDR3 extends over 15 amino acids. Trimming took 0 bases from V and 5 from J, leaving 13 bases between them. The CDR3 DNA is TGCGCCAGCAGTGAGTCGCGCGGGGCGGCCGAGACCCAGTACTTC. Protein sequence: CASSESRGAAETQYF.

A remark on this clonotype: This may arise from a read error, as a much more abundant clone is one base away. The chain uses TRBV6-2 or TRBV6-3 and TRBJ2-3, with 7 bases that match TRBD2. V lost 2 bases and J lost 0; bases outside the gene matches: 5. Germline assignment: CDR1 MNHEY and CDR2 SVGEGT. The CDR3 totals 16 residues. CDR3 protein: CASSYGTIRSTDTQYF. The CDR3 DNA sequence: TGTGCCAGCAGTTACGGGACTATCAGAAGCACAGATACGCAGTATTTT.

At least ten counts were recorded for this clonotype. The rearrangement uses TRBV12-3 or TRBV12-4 and TRBJ1-1, with TRBD1 matching 7 bases. V was pared by 6 bases and J by 3 bases, with 7 bases of the junction left unmatched. The CDR3 has 14 amino acids. CDR3 nucleotide sequence: TGTGCCAGCAGGTGGACAGGAGGGTACACTGAAGCTTTCTTT. Protein sequence: CASRWTGGYTEAFF.

The V and J genes are TRBV7-3 and TRBJ2-5; D perhaps matches TRBD1 (5 bases). This CDR3 is 15 amino acids long. The V and J ends lost 2 bases and 3 bases respectively, with 13 bases between them. Germline CDR1 reads SGHTA; CDR2 reads FQGTGA. CDR3 DNA: TGTGCCAGCAGCTTAGGTGTACAGGAGAAAGAGACCCAGTACTTC. Translation gives CASSLGVQEKETQYF.

A remark on this clonotype: One junction end disagrees with the germline gene, perhaps due to a read error. V gene TRBV7-9 combines with J gene TRBJ2-3; 7 bases align to TRBD1. The CDR3 length is 16 residues. CDR1 and CDR2 from the germline V gene are SEHNR and FQNEAQ (reference sequence). CDR3 sequence reads: CASSPEAGGVTDTQCF. The CDR3, as DNA: TGTGCCAGCAGCCCCGAGGCAGGGGGAGTCACAGATACGCAGTGTTTT.

The genes are TRBV19 and TRBJ1-2; weak D call: TRBD1 (5 bases). The CDR3 totals 16 residues. The V gene's germline CDR1 is LNHDA and CDR2 SQIVND (reference sequence). V was trimmed by 2 bases and J by 4 bases, leaving 17 bases between them. CDR3: CASSINVAGSSYGYTF. The CDR3 DNA sequence: TGTGCCAGTAGTATAAATGTGGCAGGGTCATCCTATGGCTACACCTTC.

This chain uses TRBV6-1 with TRBJ2-6; D uncertain. This CDR3 comprises 15 residues. Looked up from germline, CDR1 is MNHNS and CDR2 is SASEGT. V lost 1 base and J 3 bases, leaving 7 bases between the germline ends. The DNA of the CDR3 is TGTGCCAGCAGTGAAGTTGACCTTGGGGCCAACGTCCTGACTTTC. Translation: CASSEVDLGANVLTF.

For the CDR3, the DNA is TGTGCCAGCAGCTTAGGGGGTTTCAATGAGCAGTTCTTC. Amino acids: CASSLGGFNEQFF. The gene calls are TRBV7-7 and TRBJ2-1; D unresolved. The CDR3 covers 13 residues. Trimming removed 1 base from V and 6 bases from J, with 7 bases in between. CDR1 is SSHAT and CDR2 is FNYEAQ in the germline V gene (reference sequence).

This clonotype was seen a few times. The chain combines TRBV2 with TRBJ2-7; D is unclear. The CDR3 has 13 amino acids. Germline values: CDR1 SNHLY, CDR2 FYNNEI. With 3 bases removed from V and 2 bases from J, the gap between germline ends came to 8 bases. The CDR3 reads CASSDARTYEQYF. The CDR3 DNA reads as TGTGCCAGCAGTGACGCGAGGACCTACGAGCAGTACTTC.

Concerning this clonotype: This may arise from a read error, as a much more abundant clone is one base away. This rearrangement joins TRBV5-3 to TRBJ2-3; no reliable D call. TRBV5-3 is known as an ORF, though its function is uncertain. The CDR3 spans 18 residues. The CDR3 protein is CASSWVPPPASALHTQYF. DNA for the CDR3: TGTGCCAGCAGCTGGGTGCCCCCTCCCGCTTCCGCACTACATACGCAGTATTTT.

The chain links TRBV29-1 to TRBJ2-7, with TRBD2 identical over 9 bases. The CDR3 consists of 14 residues. Germline trimming cut 3 bases from V and 5 bases from J; bases unmatched to any gene: 8. From germline, CDR1 is SQVTM and CDR2 ANQGSEA. The DNA of the CDR3 is TGCAGCGTTGATGGGGGAGCGGGAGGTAACGAGCAGTACTTC. Protein sequence: CSVDGGAGGNEQYF.

Points on this clonotype: Since a much larger clone is just one base distant, this may be a read error. The rearrangement links TRBV7-9 to TRBJ1-4; 7 nucleotides agree with TRBD1. This CDR3 is 14 amino acids long. Germline V lookup: CDR1 SEHNR, CDR2 FQNEAQ (reference sequence). The CDR3 sequence is CASSPLDRDEELFF. DNA for the CDR3: TGTGCCAGCAGCCCTCTCGACAGGGATGAAGAACTGTTTTTT.

Details on this clonotype: A much larger clone is a single base away; this may be a read error. The rearrangement links TRBV12-3 or TRBV12-4 to TRBJ2-3, with D perhaps TRBD1 (6 bases). This CDR3 has 13 residues. V gave up 6 bases and J gave up 4 bases, with 11 bases separating them. This CDR3 is CASRLPGADTQYF. CDR3 DNA sequence: TGTGCCAGCAGATTACCAGGGGCAGATACGCAGTATTTT.

The chain carries TRBV28 and TRBJ2-3; TRBD2 agrees at 12 bases. Trimming cost V 2 bases and J 2 bases; bases outside gene matches: 8. The CDR3 length is 18 residues. CDR1 MDHEN and CDR2 SYDVKM come from the germline V gene. CDR3 residues: CASSLPRTSGIYTDTQYF. CDR3 DNA: TGTGCCAGCAGTTTACCTCGGACTAGCGGGATCTACACAGATACGCAGTATTTT.

Ten or more counts support this clonotype. The gene calls are TRBV7-8 and TRBJ2-1; D might be TRBD2 (5 bases). V lost 5 bases, J lost 0 bases, and 11 bases lay in between. This CDR3 has 15 amino acids. CDR1 and CDR2 from the germline V gene are SGHVS and FQNEAQ. CDR3: CASSKDGVSYNEQFF. Written as DNA, the CDR3 is TGTGCCAGCAGCAAGGACGGGGTCTCCTACAATGAGCAGTTCTTC.

This clonotype appeared a single time. The chain uses TRBV7-9 and TRBJ2-7; 9 bases match TRBD1. Trimming at V came to 4 bases and at J to 6 bases, leaving 4 bases not matched to a gene. The length of the CDR3 is 13 residues. In germline, CDR1 is SEHNR, CDR2 FQNEAQ (reference sequence). The CDR3 region is CASSSLDRGEQYF. The CDR3 coding sequence is TGTGCCAGCAGCTCCTTGGACAGGGGCGAGCAGTACTTC.

This clonotype was observed a few times. A read error may account for a junction end that differs from germline. The chain recombines TRBV5-6 with TRBJ2-1, with 10 nucleotides matching TRBD1. The CDR3 totals 15 residues. CDR1 and CDR2 from the germline V gene are SGHDT and YYEEEE. The CDR3: CASGLGVTGGMEQFF. DNA for the CDR3: TGTGCCAGCGGCTTGGGCGTGACAGGGGGCATGGAGCAGTTCTTC.

This clonotype has at least ten counts. V gene TRBV6-2 or TRBV6-3 combines with J gene TRBJ2-1; maybe TRBD2 (5 bases). The CDR3 runs 13 residues. Germline lookup yields CDR1 MNHEY and CDR2 SVGEGT. Deletions cut 9 bases from V and 7 bases from J, with 16 bases between. The CDR3 spells CASTPGGWNEQFF. In DNA form, the CDR3 reads TGTGCCAGTACTCCGGGCGGGTGGAATGAGCAGTTCTTC.

This clonotype was seen a handful of times. The V gene is TRBV27, the J gene TRBJ1-2, with 8 bases aligning to TRBD1. With V trimmed by 6 bases and J by 1 base, 7 bases remained unmatched. In germline, CDR1 is MNHEY, CDR2 SMNVEV (reference sequence). The CDR3 is 15 residues long. The chain's CDR3 is CASSPTGAFNYGYTF. The CDR3 nucleotides are TGTGCCAGCAGCCCGACAGGGGCCTTTAACTATGGCTACACCTTC.

This clonotype was seen repeatedly, ten times or more. J is TRBJ1-1 and V is TRBV9, with D hard to call. The CDR3 runs 14 residues. CDR1 and CDR2 (germline): SGDLS, YYNGEE. V lost 3 bases and J 2 bases, leaving 11 bases between the germline ends. Written as DNA, the CDR3 is TGTGCCAGCAGCGGTGGTAGATCTAACACTGAAGCTTTCTTT. Residues: CASSGGRSNTEAFF.

Of note for this clonotype: This could be a read error, since a much larger clone is one nucleotide away. This chain joins TRBV5-1 and TRBJ2-7; tentative D call: TRBD1 (7 bases). V was cut by 4 bases and J by 2 bases, with 16 bases left in between. Germline CDR1 SGHRS, CDR2 YFSETQ. The CDR3 sequence is 15 residues long. CDR3 amino acids: CASSTGVAVTYEQYF. The DNA of the CDR3 is TGCGCCAGCAGCACAGGGGTAGCGGTGACCTACGAGCAGTACTTC.

In regard to this clonotype: A much larger clone lies a single base off, so this may be a read error. The chain employs TRBV7-6 and TRBJ1-5; the D is unclear. Germline V CDR1 and CDR2: SGHVS, FNYEAQ. The CDR3 covers 13 residues. Trimming took off 5 bases at V and 4 bases at J, with 9 bases between the two ends. CDR3 DNA sequence: TGTGCCAGCAGCGACTTTGAGAATCAGCCCCAGCATTTT. Translation gives CASSDFENQPQHF.